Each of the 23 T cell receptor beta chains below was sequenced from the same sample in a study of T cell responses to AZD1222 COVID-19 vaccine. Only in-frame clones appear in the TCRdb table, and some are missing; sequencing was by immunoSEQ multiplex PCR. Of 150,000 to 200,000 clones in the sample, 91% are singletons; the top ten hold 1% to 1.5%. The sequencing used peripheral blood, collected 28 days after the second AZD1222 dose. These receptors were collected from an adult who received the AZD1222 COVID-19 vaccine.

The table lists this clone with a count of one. In DNA, the CDR3 is TGTGCCAGCAGTTTATTTGGGTATTCACCCCTCCACTTT. Encoded protein: CASSLFGYSPLHF. V is TRBV27 and J is TRBJ1-6; D is ambiguous. The CDR3 is made up of 13 amino acids. V was pared by 1 base and J by 8 bases, with 6 bases between. Per germline, CDR1 MNHEY and CDR2 SMNVEV (reference sequence).

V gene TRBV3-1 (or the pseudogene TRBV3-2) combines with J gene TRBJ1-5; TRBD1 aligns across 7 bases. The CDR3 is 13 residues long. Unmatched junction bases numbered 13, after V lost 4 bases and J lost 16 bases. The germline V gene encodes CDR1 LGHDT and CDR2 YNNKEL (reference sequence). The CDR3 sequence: CASSLRQGGGVHF. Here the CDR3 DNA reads TGTGCCAGCAGCCTACGGCAGGGGGGCGGTGTCCATTTT.

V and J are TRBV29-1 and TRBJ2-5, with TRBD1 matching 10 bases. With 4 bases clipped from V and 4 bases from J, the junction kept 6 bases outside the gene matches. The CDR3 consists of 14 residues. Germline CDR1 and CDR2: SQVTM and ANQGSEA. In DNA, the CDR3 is TGCAGCGTTGCCTCACGGACAGGGGGAGAGACCCAGTACTTC. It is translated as CSVASRTGGETQYF.

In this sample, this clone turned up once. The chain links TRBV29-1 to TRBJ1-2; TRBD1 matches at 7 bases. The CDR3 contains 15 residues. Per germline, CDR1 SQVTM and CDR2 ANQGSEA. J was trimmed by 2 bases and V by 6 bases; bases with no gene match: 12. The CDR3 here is CSVLRWDSTNYGYTF. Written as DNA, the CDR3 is TGCAGCGTCCTGCGTTGGGACAGCACAAACTATGGCTACACCTTC.

The CDR3 DNA is TGTGCCAGCAGCATGAGGGATCGCACTGAAGCTTTCTTT. Protein: CASSMRDRTEAFF. The chain links TRBV7-9 to TRBJ1-1; D is undetermined. CDR1 is SEHNR and CDR2 is FQNEAQ in the germline V gene (reference sequence). The V and J ends lost 5 bases and 4 bases respectively, with 11 bases between them. The CDR3 contains 13 residues.

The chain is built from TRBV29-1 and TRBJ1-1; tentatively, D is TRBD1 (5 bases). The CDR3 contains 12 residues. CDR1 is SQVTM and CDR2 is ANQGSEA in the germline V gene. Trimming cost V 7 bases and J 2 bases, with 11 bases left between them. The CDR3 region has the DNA TGCAGCGCGGACAATTTTAACACTGAAGCTTTCTTT. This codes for CSADNFNTEAFF.

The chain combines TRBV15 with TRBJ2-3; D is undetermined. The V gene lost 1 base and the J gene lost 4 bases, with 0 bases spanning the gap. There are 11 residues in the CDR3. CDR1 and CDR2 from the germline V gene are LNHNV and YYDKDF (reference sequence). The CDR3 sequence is CATSRADTQYF. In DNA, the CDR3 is TGTGCCACCAGCAGAGCAGATACGCAGTATTTT.

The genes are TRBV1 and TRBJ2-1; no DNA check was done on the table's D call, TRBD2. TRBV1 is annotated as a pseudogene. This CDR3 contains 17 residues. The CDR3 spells CTSSQESVTTLHNEQFF. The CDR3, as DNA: TGCACCAGCAGCCAAGAGAGCGTAACTACCCTCCACAATGAGCAGTTCTTC.

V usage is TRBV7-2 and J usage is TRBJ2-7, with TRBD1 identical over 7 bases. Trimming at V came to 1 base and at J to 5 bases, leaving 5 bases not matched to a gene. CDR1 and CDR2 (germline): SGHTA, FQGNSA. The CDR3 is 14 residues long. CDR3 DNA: TGTGCCAGCAGCTTAGGACAGGGTTCGAACGAGCAGTACTTC. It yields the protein CASSLGQGSNEQYF.

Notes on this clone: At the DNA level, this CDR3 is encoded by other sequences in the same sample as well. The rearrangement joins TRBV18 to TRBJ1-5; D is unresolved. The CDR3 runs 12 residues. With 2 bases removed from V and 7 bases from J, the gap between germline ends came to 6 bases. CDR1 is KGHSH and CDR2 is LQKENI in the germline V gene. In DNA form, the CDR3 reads TGTGCCAGCTCACCAGGGAACCAGCCCCAGCATTTT. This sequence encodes CASSPGNQPQHF.

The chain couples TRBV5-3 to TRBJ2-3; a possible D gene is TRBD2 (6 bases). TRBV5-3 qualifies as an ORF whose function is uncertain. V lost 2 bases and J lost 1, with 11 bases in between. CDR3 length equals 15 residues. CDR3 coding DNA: TGTGCCAGAAGCTTCCGACTAGACGGCACAGATACGCAGTATTTT. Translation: CARSFRLDGTDTQYF.

CDR3 residues: CATKTEYNEKLFF. The CDR3 DNA reads as TGTGCCACAAAGACAGAGTATAATGAAAAACTGTTTTTT. The rearrangement uses TRBV19 and TRBJ1-4; D is possibly TRBD1 (5 bases). The CDR3 is 13 residues long. Germline V gene lookup returns CDR1 LNHDA and CDR2 SQIVND (reference sequence). Trimming took off 10 bases at V and 4 bases at J, with 13 bases between the two ends.

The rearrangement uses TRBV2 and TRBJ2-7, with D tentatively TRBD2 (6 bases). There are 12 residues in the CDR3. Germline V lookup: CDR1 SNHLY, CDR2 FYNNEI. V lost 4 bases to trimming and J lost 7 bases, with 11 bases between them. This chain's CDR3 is CASSAVGREQYF. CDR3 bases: TGTGCCAGCAGTGCAGTAGGGAGGGAGCAGTACTTC.

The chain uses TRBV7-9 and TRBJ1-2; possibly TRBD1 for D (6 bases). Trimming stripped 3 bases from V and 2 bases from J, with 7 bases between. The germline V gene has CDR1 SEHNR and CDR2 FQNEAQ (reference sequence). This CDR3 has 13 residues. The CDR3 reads CASSFDRNYGYTF. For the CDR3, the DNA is TGTGCCAGCAGCTTCGACAGGAACTATGGCTACACCTTC.

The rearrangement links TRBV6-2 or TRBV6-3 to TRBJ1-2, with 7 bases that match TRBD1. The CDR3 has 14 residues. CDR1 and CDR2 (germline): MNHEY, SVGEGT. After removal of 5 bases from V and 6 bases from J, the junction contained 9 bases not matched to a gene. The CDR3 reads CASSKDDRVDGYTF. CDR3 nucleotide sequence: TGTGCCAGCAGTAAGGACGACAGGGTCGATGGCTACACCTTC.

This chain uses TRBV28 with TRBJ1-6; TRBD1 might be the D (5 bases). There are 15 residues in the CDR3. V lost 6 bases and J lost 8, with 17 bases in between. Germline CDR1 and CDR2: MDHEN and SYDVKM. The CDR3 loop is CASSSVGAVDSPLHF. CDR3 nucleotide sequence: TGTGCCAGCAGCTCCGTCGGGGCCGTGGATTCACCCCTCCACTTT. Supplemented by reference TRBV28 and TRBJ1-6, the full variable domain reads DVKVTQSSRYLVKRTGEKVFLECVQDMDHENMFWYRQDPGLGLRLIYFSYDVKMKEKGDIPEGYSVSREKKERFSLILESASTNQTSMYLCASSSVGAVDSPLHFGNGTRLTVT.

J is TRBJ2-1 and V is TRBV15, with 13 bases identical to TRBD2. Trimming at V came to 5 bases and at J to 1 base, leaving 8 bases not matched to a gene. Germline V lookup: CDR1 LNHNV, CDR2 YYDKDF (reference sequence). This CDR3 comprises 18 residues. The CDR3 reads CATSGWTSGGVSYNEQFF. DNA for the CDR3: TGTGCCACCAGCGGCTGGACTAGCGGGGGAGTTTCCTACAATGAGCAGTTCTTC.

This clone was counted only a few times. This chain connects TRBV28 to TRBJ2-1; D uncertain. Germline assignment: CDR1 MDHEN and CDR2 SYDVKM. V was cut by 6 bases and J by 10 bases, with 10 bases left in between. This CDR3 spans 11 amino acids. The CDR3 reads CASSPPGEQFF. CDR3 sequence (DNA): TGTGCCAGCAGCCCCCCTGGGGAGCAGTTCTTC.

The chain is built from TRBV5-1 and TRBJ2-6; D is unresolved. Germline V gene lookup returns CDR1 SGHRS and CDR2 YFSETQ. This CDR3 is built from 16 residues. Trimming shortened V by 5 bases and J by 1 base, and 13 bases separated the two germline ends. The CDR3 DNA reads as TGCGCCAGCAGGACGGGCCCATGGTCTGGGGCCAACGTCCTGACTTTC. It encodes CASRTGPWSGANVLTF. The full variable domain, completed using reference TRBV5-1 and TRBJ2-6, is KAGVTQTPRYLIKTRGQQVTLSCSPISGHRSVSWYQQTPGQGLQFLFEYFSETQRNKGNFPGRFSGRQFSNSRSEMNVSTLELGDSALYLCASRTGPWSGANVLTFGAGSRLTVL.

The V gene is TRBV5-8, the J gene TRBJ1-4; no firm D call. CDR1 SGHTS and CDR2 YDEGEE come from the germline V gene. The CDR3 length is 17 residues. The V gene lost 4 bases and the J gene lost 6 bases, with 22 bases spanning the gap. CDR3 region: CASSLLETFMGDEKLFF. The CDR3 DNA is TGTGCCAGCAGCCTGTTGGAGACATTCATGGGCGATGAAAAACTGTTTTTT.

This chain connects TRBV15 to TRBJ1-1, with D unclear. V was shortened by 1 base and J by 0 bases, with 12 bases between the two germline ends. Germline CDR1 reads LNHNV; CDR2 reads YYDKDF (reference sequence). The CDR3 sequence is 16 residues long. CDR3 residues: CATSRVGATMNTEAFF. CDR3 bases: TGTGCCACCAGCAGAGTTGGCGCGACAATGAACACTGAAGCTTTCTTT.

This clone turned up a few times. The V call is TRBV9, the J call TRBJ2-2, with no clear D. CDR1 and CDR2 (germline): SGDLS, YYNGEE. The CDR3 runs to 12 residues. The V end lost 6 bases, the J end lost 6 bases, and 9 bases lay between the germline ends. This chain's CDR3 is CASTPMSGELFF. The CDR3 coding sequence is TGTGCCAGCACCCCCATGTCCGGGGAGCTGTTTTTT.

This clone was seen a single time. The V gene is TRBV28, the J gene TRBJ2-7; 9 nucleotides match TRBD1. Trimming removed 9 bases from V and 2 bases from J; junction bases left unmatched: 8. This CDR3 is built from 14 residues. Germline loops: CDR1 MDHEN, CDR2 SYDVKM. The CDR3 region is CASTSGTGPYEQYF. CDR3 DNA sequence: TGTGCCAGTACATCCGGGACAGGGCCCTACGAGCAGTACTTC.